Reported below is one T cell receptor beta chain. For TCRbeta, the library was prepared with unique molecular identifiers. TCRdb itself ran the PCR reads through MiXCR, one entry per CDR3 protein. The sample contains around 130,000 distinct CDR3 sequences, about 9.5% of which appear only once. This sample is part of a study of T-cell reconstitution after alpha-beta-depleted transplantation in children. From germline, CDR1 is SNHLY and CDR2 FYNNEI. With 7 bases clipped from V and 3 bases from J, the junction kept 11 bases outside the gene matches. The CDR3 sequence is 15 residues long. This specimen was PBMCs, mostly from graft donor cells, taken 180 days after TCRalphabeta/CD19-depleted stem cell transplant. V is TRBV2 and J is TRBJ1-2; 7 bases agree with TRBD1. This receptor was obtained from a girl in the first two years of life who had a stem cell transplant for combined immunodeficiency, so the T cells may come from the graft donor. CDR3 residues: CASTRGTEIHYGYTF. CDR3 sequence (DNA): TGTGCCAGCACACGTGGGACAGAGATTCACTATGGCTACACCTTC.